Below, 15 T cell receptor beta chains from the same sample are listed, as sequenced in a study of T cell responses to AZD1222 COVID-19 vaccine. Clones were read by immunoSEQ multiplex PCR, and TCRdb kept only the in-frame ones, dropping some. Of 140,000 to 150,000 clones listed, 93% are singletons. This specimen consisted of peripheral blood, obtained on day 0 of AZD1222 vaccination. Receptors were obtained from an adult in good health.

The chain combines TRBV4-1 with TRBJ2-1; 7 positions match TRBD2. The CDR3 runs 14 residues. Unmatched junction bases numbered 9, after V lost 8 bases and J lost 5 bases. Germline CDR1 reads MGHRA; CDR2 reads YSYEKL. In nucleotides, the CDR3 is TGCGCCAGCGGGCCTAGCGGTTTTAACAATGAGCAGTTCTTC. Translating gives CASGPSGFNNEQFF.

The rearrangement uses TRBV10-2 and TRBJ2-7; D perhaps matches TRBD2 (6 bases). Trimming pared 2 bases from V and 4 bases from J, leaving 18 bases between. The CDR3 runs 16 residues. From germline, CDR1 is WSHSY and CDR2 SAAADI. CDR3 region: CASSERAWAGRYEQYF. The CDR3 nucleotides are TGCGCCAGCAGTGAGAGGGCTTGGGCGGGACGGTACGAGCAGTACTTC.

This chain joins TRBV6-1 and TRBJ1-3; 7 bases are a match to TRBD1. Trimming removed 4 bases from V and 2 bases from J; junction bases left unmatched: 2. Germline V lookup: CDR1 MNHNS, CDR2 SASEGT. This CDR3 comprises 14 residues. The CDR3 coding sequence is TGTGCCAGCAGTGCCGACAGGGCTGGAAACACCATATATTTT. Translating gives CASSADRAGNTIYF.

About this clone: Other DNA sequences in this specimen translate into the identical CDR3. The V and J genes are TRBV9 and TRBJ2-3; no definite D call. V was pared by 0 bases and J by 0 bases, with 5 bases between. CDR1 is SGDLS, CDR2 YYNGEE, per germline. The CDR3 has 14 amino acids. The CDR3 bases are TGTGCCAGCAGCGTAGATTCTAGCACAGATACGCAGTATTTT. Amino acid sequence: CASSVDSSTDTQYF.

The J gene is TRBJ2-7, the V gene TRBV10-3, with 9 bases aligning to TRBD2. V dropped 0 bases and J dropped 5; count of bases not matched to a gene: 5. This CDR3 comprises 15 residues. CDR1 is ENHRY and CDR2 is SYGVKD in the germline V gene. The CDR3 reads CAISESGTSLHEQYF. The CDR3 DNA is TGTGCCATCAGTGAGTCTGGGACTAGCTTACACGAGCAGTACTTC.

The chain links TRBV12-5 to TRBJ2-7; 12 bases align to TRBD1. Per germline, CDR1 LGHNT and CDR2 FRNRAP. Unmatched junction bases numbered 5, after V lost 4 bases and J lost 4 bases. The CDR3 consists of 15 residues. The CDR3 sequence is CASGYPGQGAYEQYF. The CDR3 bases are TGTGCTAGTGGTTACCCGGGACAGGGGGCTTACGAGCAGTACTTC.

This clone was seen just once. This sequence joins TRBV9 and TRBJ2-1; D call uncertain. Germline V gives CDR1 SGDLS, CDR2 YYNGEE. The CDR3 runs to 15 residues. V lost 0 bases, J lost 0 bases, and 7 bases lay in between. The chain's CDR3 is CASSVDVSSYNEQFF. CDR3 bases: TGTGCCAGCAGCGTAGACGTAAGCTCCTACAATGAGCAGTTCTTC.

The chain recombines TRBV10-1 with TRBJ1-1; D remains ambiguous. There are 11 residues in the CDR3. The V gene lost 4 bases and the J gene lost 6 bases, with 6 bases spanning the gap. Germline assignment: CDR1 WNHNN and CDR2 SYGVQD (reference sequence). The DNA of the CDR3 is TGCGCCAGCAGTGGAGGGTCTGAAGCTTTCTTT. This translates into CASSGGSEAFF.

The chain carries TRBV28 and TRBJ2-7; D is uncertain. Germline V lookup: CDR1 MDHEN, CDR2 SYDVKM. The CDR3 loop spans 13 amino acids. V was trimmed by 7 bases and J by 2 bases, leaving 12 bases between them. In DNA form, the CDR3 reads TGTGCCAGCACCCGAGCGAGCACCTACGAGCAGTACTTC. Protein: CASTRASTYEQYF.

The chain joins TRBV6-5 to TRBJ2-5; D call uncertain. The germline gives CDR1 MNHEY, CDR2 SVGAGI. The CDR3 is 14 residues long. V lost 2 bases to trimming and J lost 0 bases, with 7 bases between them. The CDR3 DNA reads TGTGCCAGCAGTTACGAGGCGTACCAAGAGACCCAGTACTTC. This translates into CASSYEAYQETQYF.

The chain recombines TRBV19 with TRBJ1-2; D gene ambiguous. V was trimmed by 2 bases and J by 5 bases, leaving 9 bases between them. The CDR3 totals 13 residues. CDR1 and CDR2 (germline): LNHDA, SQIVND (reference sequence). The DNA of the CDR3 is TGTGCCAGTAGTATAAGGCTCGGTTATGGCTACACCTTC. Protein: CASSIRLGYGYTF.

The V gene is TRBV2, the J gene TRBJ1-1; TRBD1 matches 8 bases. The CDR3 runs to 14 residues. Unmatched junction bases numbered 4, after V lost 7 bases and J lost 0 bases. The germline CDR1 and CDR2 sequences are SNHLY and FYNNEI. DNA for the CDR3: TGTGCCAGCATCCGGACAGGGATGAACACTGAAGCTTTCTTT. This sequence encodes CASIRTGMNTEAFF.

The chain joins TRBV2 to TRBJ1-3; a possible D gene is TRBD1 (5 bases). V was clipped by 5 bases and J by 0 bases, with 11 bases between them. Germline V gene lookup returns CDR1 SNHLY and CDR2 FYNNEI. The CDR3 runs to 15 residues. CDR3 sequence reads: CASSTDSSSGNTIYF. The CDR3 DNA reads as TGTGCCAGCAGTACCGACAGTAGCTCTGGAAACACCATATATTTT. The complete variable domain, with remaining parts taken from reference TRBV2 and TRBJ1-3, reads EPEVTQTPSHQVTQMGQEVILRCVPISNHLYFYWYRQILGQKVEFLVSFYNNEISEKSEIFDDQFSVERPDGSNFTLKIRSTKLEDSAMYFCASSTDSSSGNTIYFGEGSWLTVV.

V and J are TRBV28 and TRBJ2-1; 7 bases fit TRBD2. The CDR3 runs 17 residues. Trimming removed 6 bases from V and 6 bases from J; junction bases left unmatched: 17. Germline V gene lookup returns CDR1 MDHEN and CDR2 SYDVKM. The CDR3 protein is CASSPLAGRGPLNEQFF. Here the CDR3 DNA reads TGTGCCAGCAGCCCCTTGGCAGGGAGGGGCCCCCTCAATGAGCAGTTCTTC.

This chain links TRBV9 with TRBJ1-2; 10 bases fit TRBD1. The CDR3 is 13 amino acids. Germline-derived CDR1 and CDR2 are SGDLS and YYNGEE. V was pared by 4 bases and J by 6 bases, with 3 bases of the junction left unmatched. CDR3 sequence (DNA): TGTGCCAGCAGCTCGGGACAGGGGAATGGCTACACCTTC. This translates into CASSSGQGNGYTF.